Here is one T cell receptor beta chain with its context. The antigen it recognizes is unknown. A junction boundary mismatches the germline segment, possibly from a read error. TCRbeta CDR3 regions were amplified from genomic DNA by means of the immunoSEQ Assay, a bias-controlled multiplex PCR. As for the original processing: The number of nucleated cells in each sample was estimated from the amplification of reference gene primers within the assay. Sequence reads were collapsed and filtered to measure the absolute abundance of every unique TCRbeta CDR3 rearrangement. Productive Simpson clonality was computed per sample as the square root of Simpson's diversity index over productive rearrangements. TCRdb limited this immuneACCESS table to in-frame rearrangements with V and J called. A share of clones is missing; checked studies link under half to unresolved V genes, and the rest is unexplained. V, J and clone size derive from that table, while D and trimming were established from the DNA sequence. This sample comprises over 200,000 clones, just over 85% of them detected only once. The top ten hold roughly 16% of the sample.

CDR1 and CDR2 are read off the germline V gene as SGHNT and YENEEA. The CDR3 sequence holds 18 residues, the cysteine and phenylalanine included. The DNA shown is the 54-base CDR3, in frame from base 1. This record belongs to a study of blood T cell repertoires in COVID-19 (dated by TCRdb to 2018 to 2021). For the wider study: Samples covering the acute and convalescent phases of COVID-19 were provided by collaborators in the United States, Italy and Spain. Samples came from the ongoing ImmuneRACE study (first 160 participants) plus 1,254 subjects from 6 global collaborators. A de-identified subject ID, COVID-19 status, age in years and sex were almost always included in the sample metadata. The dataset comprised deeply sampled blood TCRbeta repertoires from subjects exposed to, actively infected with, or recovered from COVID-19. The material from the prospective study consisted of cDNA or gDNA derived from T cells, B-cell-depleted T cells, or PBMCs. The repertoires were made available in a free public database intended to serve as a resource for research on the immune response to SARS-CoV-2. Where HLA class I and class II types were available, the types were taken from metadata supplied by the sample provider, not from assay-based typing.

Enrolling through a virtual design, the prospective study's participants ranged in age from roughly 18 to 89 years and lived across 24 United States geographic areas. In the prospective study, participants were assigned to cohorts based on the clinical history participants reported in a screening survey and a study questionnaire. Recovered participants in ImmuneRACE Cohort 3 were defined as having two consecutive negative NP/OP PCR tests, clearance from a healthcare professional, or resolution of symptoms. Mobile phlebotomists in the prospective study collected whole blood, serum and a nasopharyngeal or oropharyngeal swab from every participant. Additional blood draws and questionnaires over an approximately two-month period could optionally be provided by prospective study participants. Prospective study blood samples were shipped either frozen or at room temperature before DNA extraction. The paper as a whole reports these results and caveats: How much clinical and demographic metadata was included differed by source and by participant, and the metadata was provided uncurated.

Material for sequencing was PBMCs or T cells enriched from blood (not recorded which). Recombination linked TRBV11-3 to TRBJ2-1; TRBD2 agrees with 11 junctional bases. The clonotype was recovered from a man aged 18 to 30 who had recovered from COVID-19. The nucleotide sequence is given as TGTGCCAGCAGCACCAAACACTTAGCGGGAGGGGCCTATAATGAGCAGTTCTTC. It specifies CASSTKHLAGGAYNEQFF.